This T cell receptor (beta chain) appears in the sequencing data of a study of radiation and T cells in renal cell carcinoma (TCRdb year 2020). Background for the entire study: The samples were obtained from a clinical trial, where primary renal cell carcinomas were treated with 15 Gy stereotactic body radiation therapy and then removed by nephrectomy 4 weeks afterward. TCR beta sequencing covered 55 or so samples in total, comprising roughly 26 tumors and about 27 peripheral blood samples. A total of over 4 million unique CDR3 nucleotide sequences, encoding around 2.7 million unique CDR3 amino acid sequences, were found across all 50 or so samples.

TCR beta libraries were generated from genomic DNA with the immunoSEQ kit, following the manufacturer's recommendations. Library preparation used a first multiplex PCR with proprietary primers, then a second PCR adding unique barcodes, with bead cleanups after each round. Each sample batch included a kit-provided positive control reaction and a negative control reaction. The final libraries were assessed on an Agilent 4200 TapeStation D1000 ScreenTape, pooled by volume, and quantified by qPCR. Sequencing was performed on an Illumina NextSeq500 with a MidOutput 150-cycle cartridge, and 156 Read1 and 15 Index1 cycles were run with kit custom primers. The pooled library was loaded at 0.75 to 1 pM, and approximately 18% PhiX control was spiked in. For the original study's pipeline: Vendor-processed data were analyzed in R, with a clonotype defined as all T cells sharing the same CDR3 nucleotide sequence. In the clone abundance analyses, frequencies in each sample were normalized to that sample's 10,000 most abundant clones. Public T cell clones, which averaged fewer than five per sample, were removed prior to analysis. Tumor-enriched and baseline blood-enriched clonotypes were defined by at least a 32-fold difference in abundance between compartments. Clonotypes expanded or contracted between blood time points were identified with a beta-binomial differential abundance model. Tumor-blood repertoire similarity was measured with the Baroni-Urbani and Buser coefficient, and group comparisons used two-tailed Wilcoxon tests in R. Here the immuneACCESS table is served through TCRdb, limited to in-frame sequences with V and J called. Missing clones are a known gap in these copies; in checked studies unresolved V genes cover under half, and the rest lacks a known reason. V and J calls and clone size come straight from that table; D and trimming were deduced from the DNA. The sample data list about 150,000 clones, and 88% of these were observed just once. The top ten constitute about 4.3% of the sample.

Trimming removed 4 bases from V and 1 base from J; the gene matches leave 6 bases unexplained. The CDR3 starts with the cysteine, ends with the phenylalanine, and has 15 residues. The sequence is cut down to CDR3 DNA, 45 bases in frame from base 1. CDR1 and CDR2 are drawn from the germline V gene: SGHTS, YDEGEE. The sample's time point label, decoded: baseline pretreatment blood. This specimen's treatment or condition label, per the study, means: 15 Gy SBRT to primary tumor, nephrectomy 4 weeks later. To follow tumor-enriched clonotypes, peripheral blood was collected serially from radiation-treated patients at baseline and again at 2 weeks and 4 weeks after SBRT. Every patient had renal cell carcinoma of clear cell pathology. Genomic DNA for TCR sequencing was prepared using the QIAamp DNA Blood Mini Kit (Qiagen). Samples were included in the analyses only if all quality control checks were passed.

Points on this clone: The target of this receptor is not known. No much larger clonotype is one base removed from it; base qualities were not supplied.

Results and caveats for the whole study, not just this receptor: No pretreatment tumor biopsies were available, so the baseline intratumoral presence of clonotypes could not be determined. In blood, the top tumor clonotypes increased from baseline to 2 weeks after radiation and then shrank by 4 weeks, which suggests a temporary expansion of tumor-resident clones. Effects of radiation dose or scheduling on the TCR repertoire could not be addressed with the single-armed trial design. Tracking of blood repertoire dynamics stopped at less than five weeks after treatment, with no follow-up past that point.

The sequencing here drew on blood, taken from a patient whose treatment included radiotherapy and nephrectomy. The clonotype comes from a woman aged 70-85 years with renal cell carcinoma. The rearrangement joined TRBV5-8 to TRBJ2-7, with 9 bases in between that match TRBD1. The bases read TGTGCCAGCAGCCCCCGGGACAGGGTATCCTACGAGCAGTACTTC. It translates as CASSPRDRVSYEQYF.